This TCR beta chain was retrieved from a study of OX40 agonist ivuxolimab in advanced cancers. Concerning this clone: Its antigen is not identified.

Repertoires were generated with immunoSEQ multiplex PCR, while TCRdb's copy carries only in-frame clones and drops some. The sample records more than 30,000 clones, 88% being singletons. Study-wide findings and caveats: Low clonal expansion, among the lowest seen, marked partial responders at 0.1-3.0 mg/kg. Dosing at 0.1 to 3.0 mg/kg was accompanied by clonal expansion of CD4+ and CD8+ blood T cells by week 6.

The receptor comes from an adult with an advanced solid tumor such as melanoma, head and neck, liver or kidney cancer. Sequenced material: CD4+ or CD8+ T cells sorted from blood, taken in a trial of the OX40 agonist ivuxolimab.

The CDR3 DNA follows: TGTGCCAGCAGTGATGGGGGGCGAACGCAGTATTTT. It yields the protein CASSDGGRTQYF. The rearrangement uses TRBV2 and TRBJ2-3, with D possibly called TRBD1 or TRBD2 (6 bases each). The CDR3 is 12 residues long. Germline V gene data show CDR1 as SNHLY and CDR2 as FYNNEI. V was cut by 3 bases and J by 9 bases, with 10 bases left in between.